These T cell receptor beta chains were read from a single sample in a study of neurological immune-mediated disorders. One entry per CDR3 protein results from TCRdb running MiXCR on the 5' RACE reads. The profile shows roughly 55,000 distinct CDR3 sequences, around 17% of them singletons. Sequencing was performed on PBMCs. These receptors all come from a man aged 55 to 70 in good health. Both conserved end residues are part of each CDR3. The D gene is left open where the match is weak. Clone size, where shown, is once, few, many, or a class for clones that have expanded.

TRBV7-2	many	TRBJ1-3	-	TGTGCCAGCAGCTTCTCGGCATCCGGCTCTGGAAACACCATATATTTT	CASSFSASGSGNTIYF
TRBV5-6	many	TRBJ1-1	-	TGTGCCAGCAGCTCAGGATTGTCCAAGAACACTGAAGCTTTCTTT	CASSSGLSKNTEAFF
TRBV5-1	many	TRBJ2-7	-	TGCGCCAGCAGAGAGGCATCACAATACGAGCAGTACTTC	CASREASQYEQYF
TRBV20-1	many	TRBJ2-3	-	TGCAGTGCAGGGGTACTCACAGATACGCAGTATTTT	CSAGVLTDTQYF
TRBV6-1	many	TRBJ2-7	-	TGTGCCAGCAGTGAAGCTAGCGGCAGATACGAGCAGTACTTC	CASSEASGRYEQYF
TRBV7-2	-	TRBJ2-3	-	TGTGCCAGCAGCAAAACAGTGGGCACAGATACGCAGTATTTT	CASSKTVGTDTQYF
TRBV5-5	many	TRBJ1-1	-	TGTGCCAGCAGGGATGTATGGGGGAACACTGAAGCTTTCTTT	CASRDVWGNTEAFF
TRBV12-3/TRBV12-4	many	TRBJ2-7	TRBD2	TGTGCCAGCAGTTTAGGGCTAGCGGGAGTAGGGTACGAGCAGTACTTC	CASSLGLAGVGYEQYF
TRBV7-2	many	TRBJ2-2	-	TGTGCCAGCAGCTTAAAAAGGAACACCGGGGAGCTGTTTTTT	CASSLKRNTGELFF
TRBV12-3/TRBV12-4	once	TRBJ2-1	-	TGTACCAGCACCGAACTTGAGATCTCCTACAATGAGCAGTTCTTC	CTSTELEISYNEQFF
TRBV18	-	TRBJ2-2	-	TGTGCCAGCTCACCAGAGAGCCACCGCACCGGGGAGCTGTTTTTT	CASSPESHRTGELFF
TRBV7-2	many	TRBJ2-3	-	TGTGCCAGCAGCTGGGCCGATACTAGTGGCGCAGATACGCAGTATTTT	CASSWADTSGADTQYF
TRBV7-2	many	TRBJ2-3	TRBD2	TGTGCCAGCAGCCAACGAGCGGGGGGTCCGACAGATACGCAGTATTTT	CASSQRAGGPTDTQYF
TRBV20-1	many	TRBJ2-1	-	TGCAGTGCTAGAGGGTCAACGAGCAATGAGCAGTTCTTC	CSARGSTSNEQFF
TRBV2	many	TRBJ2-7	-	TGTGCCGGACGGGATTTATTGATAAGCGAGCAGTACTTC	CAGRDLLISEQYF
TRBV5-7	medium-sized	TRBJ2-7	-	TGTGCCAGCAGCGGGATCCCTTTC	CASSGIPF
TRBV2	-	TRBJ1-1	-	TGTGCCACGACGGAGAACACTGAAGCTTTCTTT	CATTENTEAFF
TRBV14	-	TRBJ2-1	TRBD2	TGTGCCAGCAGCCGAATAGCGGGAGCTTACAATGAGCAGTTCTTC	CASSRIAGAYNEQFF
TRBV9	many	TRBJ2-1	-	TGTGCCAGCAGCGCCCGGGACTCCTACAATGAGCAGTTCTTC	CASSARDSYNEQFF
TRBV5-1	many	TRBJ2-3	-	TGCGCCAGCAGCTTGGGCGGGACAGTTCTAGGGGATACGCAGTATTTT	CASSLGGTVLGDTQYF
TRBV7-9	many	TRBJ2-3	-	TGTGCCAGCAGCCCTACCCCCACTATCACAGATACGCAGTATTTT	CASSPTPTITDTQYF
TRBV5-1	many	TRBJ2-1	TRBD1	TGCGCCAGCAGCTCCCGCCCCGGACAGGGGGGCCATGAGCAGTTCTTC	CASSSRPGQGGHEQFF
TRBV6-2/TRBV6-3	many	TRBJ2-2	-	TGTGCCAGCAGCCCCCCTTTGGAAGGTGGGGAGCTGTTTTTT	CASSPPLEGGELFF
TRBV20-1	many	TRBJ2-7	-	TGCAGTGCTAGGGTACCTACCTACGAGCAGTACTTC	CSARVPTYEQYF
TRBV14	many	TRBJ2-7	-	TGTGCCAGCAGCCCCCGGGCAGAGGCCTACGAGCAGTACTTC	CASSPRAEAYEQYF
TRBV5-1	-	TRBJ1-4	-	TGCGCCAGCAGCTTGGGAGGTGGCTCAAGGAACGGTGAAAAACTGTTTTTT	CASSLGGGSRNGEKLFF
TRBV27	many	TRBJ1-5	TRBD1	TGTGCCAGCAGACCACGGACAGGGGACCGTAATCAGCCCCAGCATTTT	CASRPRTGDRNQPQHF
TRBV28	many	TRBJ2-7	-	TGTGCCAGCAGAGCGTGGACGACAGCCTACGAGCAGTACTTC	CASRAWTTAYEQYF
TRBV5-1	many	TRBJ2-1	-	TGCGCCAGCAGCTTAGCTTACAATGAGCAGTTCTTC	CASSLAYNEQFF
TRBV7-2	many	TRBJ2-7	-	TGTGCCAGCAGCCCACAGGGAGTTATAGGCGAGCAGTACTTC	CASSPQGVIGEQYF
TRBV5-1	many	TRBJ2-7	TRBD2	TGCGCCAGCAGCGATTCGGGGGGGGGCGACGAGCAGTACTTC	CASSDSGGGDEQYF
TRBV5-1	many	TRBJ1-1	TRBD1	TGCGCCAGCACCCCTAGGACAGGGGGCACTGAAGCTTTCTTT	CASTPRTGGTEAFF
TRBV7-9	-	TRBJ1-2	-	TGTGCCAGCAGCTTCGCCAGTTCCGACTATGGCTACACCTTC	CASSFASSDYGYTF
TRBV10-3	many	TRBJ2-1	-	TGTGCCATCAGCAGCCGAGCCTTAGCGGACAGCTCCTACAATGAGCAGTTCTTC	CAISSRALADSSYNEQFF
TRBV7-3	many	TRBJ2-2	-	TGTGCCAGCAGCTTAACAGTAGCGGGACAGGGGAACACCGGGGAGCTGTTTTTT	CASSLTVAGQGNTGELFF
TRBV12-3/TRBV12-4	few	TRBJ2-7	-	TGTGCCAGCAGTGCTGGGTCTCACCTGGAGCAGTACTTC	CASSAGSHLEQYF
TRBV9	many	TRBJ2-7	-	TGTGCCAGCACTCAAACAGGGAGGGAGTACGAGCAGTACTTC	CASTQTGREYEQYF
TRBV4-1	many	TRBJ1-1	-	TGCGCCAGCAGCCAAGCACCGAAAGGGCCAAACACTGAAGCTTTCTTT	CASSQAPKGPNTEAFF